The 18 T cell receptor beta chains reported below all come from one sample, sequenced in a study of T cell repertoires in aging, cancer and after chemotherapy. The template was genomic DNA from peripheral blood, not RNA. Rearranged V-D-J TRB sequences were amplified with a mixed TRB-A/B primer pool. MiXCR was run by TCRdb on the multiplex PCR reads, yielding one entry per CDR3 protein. The repertoire holds about 4,800 distinct CDR3 sequences, 20% to 30% seen once, with about half in the top ten. Sequenced material: blood. The receptors come from a human donor with a blood cancer.

Concerning this clonotype: This may be a read error: a much more frequent sequence differs by one nucleotide. The chain is built from TRBV30 and TRBJ2-7; D is possibly TRBD2 (6 bases). The CDR3 has 13 residues. Germline V gives CDR1 GTSNPN, CDR2 SVGIG (reference sequence). The CDR3 DNA reads TGTGCCAGGAGTGTCGGGGGAGCCCTCGAGCAGTACTTC. It specifies CARSVGGALEQYF.

This clonotype was counted a few times. The chain joins TRBV10-3 to TRBJ1-6, with 9 bases identical to TRBD1. This CDR3 has 13 amino acids. The trim removed 9 bases at V and 10 bases at J, leaving 7 bases unmatched. Germline V gives CDR1 ENHRY, CDR2 SYGVKD. CDR3 DNA: TGTGCCATATCCGGGACAGGGCAGTCACCCCTCCACTTT. This encodes CAISGTGQSPLHF.

This clonotype is deemed medium-sized. The genes are TRBV19 and TRBJ2-3; no clear D gene. Germline values: CDR1 LNHDA, CDR2 SQIVND (reference sequence). The CDR3 loop spans 14 amino acids. V lost 3 bases to trimming and J lost 2 bases, with 9 bases between them. CDR3 protein: CASSMRHATDTQYF. The CDR3 DNA sequence: TGTGCCAGTAGTATGCGGCACGCCACAGATACGCAGTATTTT.

This clonotype was detected a few times. The CDR3 region is CASSLGFGRWGLPGNTIYF. The DNA for the CDR3 is TGTGCCAGCAGCTTAGGATTTGGTCGGTGGGGACTACCTGGAAACACCATATATTTT. The rearrangement links TRBV11-3 to TRBJ1-3; D is perhaps TRBD1 (5 bases). Trimming removed 1 base from V and 2 bases from J, with 21 bases in between. The CDR3 totals 19 residues. CDR1 and CDR2 from the germline V gene are SGHNT and YENEEA.

This clonotype counts as medium-sized. The rearrangement uses TRBV27 and TRBJ2-2; D is unclear. Trimming took off 10 bases at V and 3 bases at J, with 9 bases between the two ends. Germline CDR1 MNHEY, CDR2 SMNVEV (reference sequence). This CDR3 region has 12 residues. CDR3 DNA sequence: TGTGCCACCAGGACGGACACCGGGGAGCTGTTTTTT. Translating it yields CATRTDTGELFF.

The genes are TRBV6-5 and TRBJ2-7; 10 bases fit TRBD2. Looked up from germline, CDR1 is MNHEY and CDR2 is SVGAGI. This CDR3 has 15 amino acids. V gave up 7 bases and J gave up 6 bases; unmatched junction bases: 12. DNA for the CDR3: TGTGCCAGCATTACCCACAGCGGGGGGGCCCGCGAGCAGTACTTC. Protein product: CASITHSGGAREQYF.

The rearrangement uses TRBV20-1 and TRBJ2-7; 10 bases are shared with TRBD2. The germline CDR1 and CDR2 sequences are DFQATT and SNEGSKA (reference sequence). V dropped 4 bases and J dropped 4; count of bases not matched to a gene: 7. The CDR3 has 14 residues. The CDR3 nucleotides read TGCAGTGCTAAGCGGGAGGGCCCGACGTACGAGCAGTACTTC. This gives the protein CSAKREGPTYEQYF.

The rearrangement joins TRBV7-9 to TRBJ1-2, with 10 bases lining up with TRBD1. This CDR3 is built from 14 residues. Germline CDR1 reads SEHNR; CDR2 reads FQNEAQ (reference sequence). V gave up 1 base and J gave up 6 bases; unmatched junction bases: 2. The CDR3 DNA is TGTGCCAGCAGCTTAGGTGGACAGGGGGATGGCTACACCTTC. Translation gives CASSLGGQGDGYTF.

The chain couples TRBV13 to TRBJ2-7, with 7 bases matching TRBD1. Germline trimming cut 5 bases from V and 4 bases from J; bases unmatched to any gene: 11. The V gene's germline CDR1 is PRHDT and CDR2 FYEKMQ (reference sequence). There are 15 residues in the CDR3. Here the CDR3 DNA reads TGTGCCAGCAGCCCTGAGGGGCAGGGGGTTTACGAGCAGTACTTC. As protein: CASSPEGQGVYEQYF.

In this sample, this clonotype turned up a few times. The chain uses TRBV30 and TRBJ2-7, with TRBD2 matching over 12 bases. The germline V gene has CDR1 GTSNPN and CDR2 SVGIG (reference sequence). The length of the CDR3 is 16 residues. V was pared by 0 bases and J by 3 bases, with 6 bases of the junction left unmatched. CDR3 sequence reads: CAWSVNLLAGGYEQYF. CDR3 nucleotide sequence: TGTGCCTGGAGTGTAAATCTACTAGCGGGGGGCTACGAGCAGTACTTC. Supplemented by reference TRBV30 and TRBJ2-7, the full variable domain reads SQTIHQWPATLVQPVGSPLSLECTVEGTSNPNLYWYRQAAGRGLQLLFYSVGIGQISSEVPQNLSASRPQDRQFILSSKKLLLSDSGFYLCAWSVNLLAGGYEQYFGPGTRLTVT.

By share, this clonotype counts as medium-sized. The genes are TRBV30 and TRBJ2-7; no reliable D call. The CDR3 totals 12 residues. Trimming removed 1 base at V and 5 bases at J, with 9 bases between. CDR1 is GTSNPN, CDR2 SVGIG, per germline (reference sequence). The CDR3 DNA reads TGTGCCTGGAGTGGCGGAATCCACGAGCAGTACTTC. Its protein product is CAWSGGIHEQYF.

This clonotype was seen just once. The chain joins TRBV5-5 to TRBJ2-5; D uncertain. There are 12 residues in the CDR3. Between the trimmed V and J ends, which lost 4 bases and 3 bases, there was a span of 7 bases. Germline V CDR1 and CDR2: SGHKS, YYEKEE (reference sequence). CDR3 protein: CASSLLKETQYF. DNA of the CDR3: TGTGCCAGCAGCCTACTGAAAGAGACCCAGTACTTC.

By sample fraction, this clonotype is medium-sized. The chain carries TRBV5-4 and TRBJ2-5; tentative D call: TRBD2 (7 bases). The CDR3 is 15 residues long. The V gene's germline CDR1 is SGHNT and CDR2 YYREEE (reference sequence). V was pared by 2 bases and J by 7 bases, with 18 bases between. CDR3 residues: CASSFNGAGARTQYF. As DNA, the CDR3 is TGTGCCAGCAGCTTTAACGGGGCGGGGGCGCGGACCCAGTACTTC.

The chain links TRBV20-1 to TRBJ2-3; 12 bases map to TRBD2. In germline, CDR1 is DFQATT, CDR2 SNEGSKA (reference sequence). CDR3 length: 18 amino acids. V shed 3 bases and J 0 bases; nucleotides not matched to a gene: 10. In DNA form, the CDR3 reads TGCAGTGCTAGGACCCCTCTAGCGGGAGGGACCAGCACAGATACGCAGTATTTT. Translated: CSARTPLAGGTSTDTQYF.

This clonotype was observed a few times. The gene calls are TRBV19 and TRBJ2-5; D tentatively reads TRBD1 or TRBD2 (6 bases each). Per the germline V gene, CDR1 is LNHDA and CDR2 is SQIVND (reference sequence). Trimming took off 1 base at V and 2 bases at J, with 11 bases between the two ends. CDR3 size: 15 residues. Here the CDR3 reads CASSIVGGSQETQYF. The DNA of the CDR3 is TGTGCCAGTAGTATAGTGGGGGGCTCACAAGAGACCCAGTACTTC.

V gene TRBV20-1 combines with J gene TRBJ2-2; 10 bases match TRBD2. The V gene's germline CDR1 is DFQATT and CDR2 SNEGSKA (reference sequence). J gave up 4 bases and V 2 bases, and 4 bases lay outside the gene matches. The CDR3 has 15 residues. Here the CDR3 reads CSARPSGGGTGELFF. In DNA form, the CDR3 reads TGCAGTGCTAGACCCAGCGGGGGGGGCACCGGGGAGCTGTTTTTT.

By frequency in the sample, this clonotype is medium-sized (0.01 to 0.1%). V and J are TRBV6-1 and TRBJ2-7; tentatively, D is TRBD2 (6 bases). Trimming took 0 bases from V and 4 from J, leaving 16 bases between them. Germline V lookup: CDR1 MNHNS, CDR2 SASEGT. This CDR3 region has 16 residues. The CDR3 DNA reads as TGTGCCAGCAGTGAAGCCTTAGCGGAGGCTGGGTACGAGCAGTACTTC. Amino acid sequence: CASSEALAEAGYEQYF.

The V gene is TRBV6-5, the J gene TRBJ1-1; maybe TRBD1 (6 bases). Germline values: CDR1 MNHEY, CDR2 SVGAGI. This CDR3 is 13 amino acids long. Trimming removed 7 bases at V and 1 base at J, with 10 bases between. The CDR3 DNA sequence: TGTGCCAGCACCCTGACAGGGAACACTGAAGCTTTCTTT. It encodes CASTLTGNTEAFF.